These 12 T cell receptor beta chains share one sample of origin, sequenced in a study of CD8 T cells in ankylosing spondylitis. TCRdb redid the calling of the 5' RACE reads with MiXCR, one entry per CDR3 protein. Found here are fewer than 500,000 distinct CDR3 sequences, roughly 26% of them singletons; the top ten hold about 0.9%. General study points: A motif of 8 or 9 highly homologous TCR beta variants was seen as apparently characteristic of ankylosing spondylitis blood.

These receptors are not linked to any known antigen. The sequencing input was blood, either unsorted or a sorted T cell fraction (not recorded which). These receptors originate from a male donor with ankylosing spondylitis.

The chain employs TRBV20-1 and TRBJ2-5, with D possibly matching TRBD1 (6 bases). The germline V gene encodes CDR1 DFQATT and CDR2 SNEGSKA (reference sequence). Trimming removed 5 bases from V and 7 bases from J, with 17 bases in between. This CDR3 is 13 amino acids long. For the CDR3, the DNA is TGCAGTGCTGGGACACCGAGGAGTGGGACCCAGTACTTC. Translated: CSAGTPRSGTQYF.

V and J are TRBV20-1 and TRBJ2-1; D might be TRBD2 (6 bases). CDR3 size: 13 residues. Germline V CDR1 and CDR2: DFQATT, SNEGSKA (reference sequence). The germline V and J ends were trimmed by 3 bases and 8 bases, with 14 bases remaining between them. The CDR3 nucleotides read TGCAGTGCTAGTAAATCACTAGCCCATGAGCAGTTCTTC. Translated, it gives CSASKSLAHEQFF.

This clonotype was seen more than once but under ten times. The V and J genes are TRBV7-6 and TRBJ2-2; TRBD1 aligns across 7 bases. The CDR3 runs 15 residues. J lost 6 bases, V lost 5 bases, and 9 bases had no gene match. From germline, CDR1 is SGHVS and CDR2 FNYEAQ. CDR3 DNA sequence: TGTGCCAGCAGCACCATCGGGACAGCAGCCGGGGAGCTGTTTTTT. Translating gives CASSTIGTAAGELFF.

J is TRBJ1-1 and V is TRBV7-9; D remains unclear. The CDR3 is 17 residues long. V was cut by 3 bases and J by 0 bases, with 17 bases left in between. Per germline, CDR1 SEHNR and CDR2 FQNEAQ (reference sequence). CDR3 amino acids: CASSFGFGDTMNTEAFF. The CDR3 coding sequence is TGTGCCAGCAGCTTTGGATTCGGGGATACAATGAACACTGAAGCTTTCTTT.

This chain connects TRBV27 to TRBJ2-7; D is possibly TRBD2 (6 bases). V was cut by 5 bases and J by 5 bases, with 16 bases left in between. Germline CDR1 and CDR2: MNHEY and SMNVEV (reference sequence). The CDR3 loop spans 14 amino acids. In nucleotides, the CDR3 is TGTGCCAGCAGTCGGGGGTCCGGGATCGACGAGCAGTACTTC. Translated: CASSRGSGIDEQYF.

The chain links TRBV7-2 to TRBJ2-5, with D maybe TRBD2 (5 bases). V lost 4 bases and J 6 bases, leaving 15 bases between the germline ends. The CDR3 covers 14 residues. Germline V CDR1 and CDR2: SGHTA, FQGNSA. DNA for the CDR3: TGTGCCAGCAGCTCTGTTACTAGACGTCAGACCCAGTACTTC. Translated, it gives CASSSVTRRQTQYF. The whole variable domain, remainder taken from reference TRBV7-2 and TRBJ2-5, is GAGVSQSPSNKVTEKGKDVELRCDPISGHTALYWYRQSLGQGLEFLIYFQGNSAPDKSGLPSDRFSAERTGGSVSTLTIQRTQQEDSAVYLCASSSVTRRQTQYFGPGTRLLVL.

In its sample, this clonotype was seen a few times. This sequence joins TRBV5-1 and TRBJ1-1; D not resolved. The CDR3 is 14 residues long. V lost 0 bases and J lost 3, with 9 bases in between. Germline V lookup: CDR1 SGHRS, CDR2 YFSETQ. The chain's CDR3 is CASSLAMGDTEAFF. The CDR3, as DNA: TGCGCCAGCAGCTTGGCCATGGGCGACACTGAAGCTTTCTTT.

The chain combines TRBV6-4 with TRBJ1-1; D unresolved. Between the trimmed V and J ends, which lost 0 bases and 5 bases, there was a span of 7 bases. The CDR3 is made up of 13 amino acids. Germline assignment: CDR1 MRHNA and CDR2 SNTAGT. CDR3 bases: TGTGCCAGCAGTGACTCCCGGAGGACTGAAGCTTTCTTT. Its protein product is CASSDSRRTEAFF.

V usage is TRBV5-5 and J usage is TRBJ1-6, with 7 bases identical to TRBD1. This CDR3 has 15 amino acids. The germline CDR1 and CDR2 sequences are SGHKS and YYEKEE (reference sequence). V lost 1 base and J lost 8; bases outside the gene matches: 6. CDR3 protein: CASSLQGEDDSPLHF. DNA for the CDR3: TGTGCCAGCAGCTTGCAGGGGGAGGATGATTCACCCCTCCACTTT.

This clonotype was counted many times. The chain carries TRBV5-1 and TRBJ2-5; tentative D call: TRBD1 (6 bases). Germline loops: CDR1 SGHRS, CDR2 YFSETQ. The CDR3 consists of 15 residues. V lost 0 bases and J lost 4, with 13 bases in between. In DNA form, the CDR3 reads TGCGCCAGCAGCTTGGGGGACATTTCAGGAGAGACCCAGTACTTC. Translation gives CASSLGDISGETQYF.

The V call is TRBV9, the J call TRBJ2-1; tentatively, D is TRBD2 (6 bases). The V end lost 0 bases, the J end lost 5 bases, and 9 bases lay between the germline ends. The CDR3 extends over 14 amino acids. CDR1 SGDLS and CDR2 YYNGEE come from the germline V gene. The CDR3 DNA follows: TGTGCCAGCAGCGTAGCTGGGACTGACAATGAGCAGTTCTTC. Translation gives CASSVAGTDNEQFF.

The chain has TRBV20-1 and TRBJ2-3; possibly TRBD2 for D (5 bases). The length of the CDR3 is 13 residues. The V gene's germline CDR1 is DFQATT and CDR2 SNEGSKA (reference sequence). V was cut by 5 bases and J by 2 bases, with 11 bases left in between. CDR3 sequence (DNA): TGCAGTGCTGTGGACTCCTCCACAGATACGCAGTATTTT. It specifies CSAVDSSTDTQYF.